This entry concerns a single T cell receptor beta chain. The data stem from a study of Tregs in tolerant kidney transplant recipients. Measured with immunoSEQ multiplex PCR; TCRdb has only the in-frame clones, and not every one. The sample has roughly 99,000 clones; more than 85% are singletons. The sequencing used CD4+ T cells from blood, collected before the transplant. The sequence was collected from a human donor who received a combined kidney and bone marrow transplant.

The CDR3 region has the DNA TGTGCCAGCAGCTTAGTTCAGGGAATCTATTCACCCCTCCACTTT. Translated: CASSLVQGIYSPLHF. The V and J genes are TRBV7-8 and TRBJ1-6; D is perhaps TRBD1 (5 bases). Germline CDR1 and CDR2: SGHVS and FQNEAQ. V was trimmed by 1 base and J by 8 bases, leaving 12 bases between them. This CDR3 has 15 residues.